Below, one T cell receptor (beta chain) is given with its context. The sample is drawn from a study of blood T cell repertoires in COVID-19. The method was immunoSEQ multiplex PCR; TCRdb's version includes in-frame clones alone and lacks a portion of them. The sample contains more than 150,000 clones, more than 65% of which appear only once. The CDR3 loop spans 15 amino acids. Germline lookup yields CDR1 SGDLS and CDR2 YYNGEE. V was clipped by 0 bases and J by 3 bases, with 10 bases between them. Specimen: peripheral blood. This sequence originates from a woman in her forties or fifties with acute or convalescent COVID-19. The rearrangement links TRBV9 to TRBJ2-1, with D perhaps matching TRBD2 (6 bases). CDR3 protein: CASSVVAGSYNEQFF. CDR3 in DNA: TGTGCCAGCAGCGTAGTCGCGGGGAGCTACAATGAGCAGTTCTTC.